This TCR beta chain was recovered during a study of blood T cells in healthy people across ages. Next came a second PCR, run for about 7 to 12 cycles, which used a sample-barcoded 5' primer along with a J-beta primer mix. Each CDR3 protein gets one entry after TCRdb re-called the 5' RACE reads with MiXCR. The sample lists 1.5 million to 2 million distinct CDR3 sequences, around 48% occurring once. Study findings and constraints: Unsorted PBMCs prevented conclusive naive versus antigen-experienced comparison. Both higher diversity and more naive CD4+ cells marked long-lived donors when set against aged donors.

On this clonotype itself: Antigen specificity is unknown.

This clonotype originated in a woman aged 40 to 50 in good health. The sequenced sample was blood.

The CDR3, as DNA: TGCAGTGCTAGAGTACGGGTCGGGTACGAGCAGTACTTC. It encodes CSARVRVGYEQYF. The genes are TRBV20-1 and TRBJ2-7; D is ambiguous. The germline gives CDR1 DFQATT, CDR2 SNEGSKA (reference sequence). The CDR3 has 13 residues. Trimming removed 1 base at V and 4 bases at J, with 11 bases between.